Following are 29 T cell receptor beta chains from one sample sequenced in a study of blood T cell repertoires in COVID-19. The protocol was immunoSEQ multiplex PCR, while the TCRdb copy is restricted to in-frame clones and leaves out a portion. The sample has more than 95,000 clones, just over 85% seen once. Sequencing was done on a sample of peripheral blood. The source of these receptors is a human donor in a cohort sampled during active COVID-19.

This rearrangement joins TRBV18 to TRBJ1-2, with 10 bases identical to TRBD1. Germline loops: CDR1 KGHSH, CDR2 LQKENI. This CDR3 spans 17 amino acids. J gave up 4 bases and V 4 bases, and 12 bases lay outside the gene matches. The CDR3 sequence: CASSQGNWDRGSYGYTF. The CDR3 bases are TGTGCCAGCTCACAAGGAAACTGGGACAGGGGCTCCTATGGCTACACCTTC.

The chain has TRBV7-2 and TRBJ2-7, with 10 positions matching TRBD2. V dropped 2 bases and J dropped 3; count of bases not matched to a gene: 1. This CDR3 contains 14 residues. The germline gives CDR1 SGHTA, CDR2 FQGNSA. CDR3 DNA sequence: TGTGCCAGCAGCTTAACTAGCGGGAACTACGAGCAGTACTTC. Amino acids: CASSLTSGNYEQYF.

The J gene is TRBJ2-3, the V gene TRBV11-2; no clear D. Germline V CDR1 and CDR2: SGHAT, FQNNGV. V was pared by 3 bases and J by 2 bases, with 6 bases between. This CDR3 contains 13 residues. This CDR3 reads CASSFRHTDTQYF. CDR3 coding DNA: TGTGCCAGCAGCTTCAGACACACAGATACGCAGTATTTT.

The rearrangement joins TRBV7-9 to TRBJ1-1, with D maybe TRBD1 (6 bases). V lost 4 bases and J lost 4, with 25 bases in between. The germline V gene encodes CDR1 SEHNR and CDR2 FQNEAQ (reference sequence). The CDR3 totals 18 residues. CDR3 sequence: CASSSPPGRAQGVTEAFF. CDR3 in DNA: TGTGCCAGCAGCTCCCCTCCTGGGCGGGCACAGGGTGTCACTGAAGCTTTCTTT.

V is TRBV2 and J is TRBJ1-2; 7 bases map to TRBD1. V shed 4 bases, J shed 6 bases, and the junction held 5 bases outside the gene matches. From germline, CDR1 is SNHLY and CDR2 FYNNEI. The CDR3 is 13 amino acids. Here the CDR3 DNA reads TGTGCCAGCAGTGTTGGGACAGTGGATGGCTACACCTTC. This codes for CASSVGTVDGYTF.

V gene TRBV6-2 or TRBV6-3 combines with J gene TRBJ1-1; a weak D match, TRBD1 (5 bases). Trimming took off 5 bases at V and 3 bases at J, with 16 bases between the two ends. The CDR3 runs to 15 residues. Germline CDR1 is MNHEY and CDR2 is SVGEGT. CDR3 nucleotide sequence: TGTGCCAGCAGTGGCGGCAGCAGGGCTTACACTGAAGCTTTCTTT. This sequence encodes CASSGGSRAYTEAFF.

The V call is TRBV25-1, the J call TRBJ1-2, with 8 bases aligning to TRBD1. CDR1 is MGHDK, CDR2 SYGVNS, per germline. CDR3 size: 15 residues. With V trimmed by 3 bases and J by 1 base, 4 bases remained unmatched. The CDR3, as DNA: TGTGCCAGCAGTGAGACGACAGGGGTTAACTATGGCTACACCTTC. As protein: CASSETTGVNYGYTF.

As for this clone: One base away lies a much larger clone, so this may be a sequencing read error. Other DNA variants within this sample encode the same CDR3. The rearrangement uses TRBV12-3 or TRBV12-4 and TRBJ1-2; 7 positions agree with TRBD1. Trimming at V came to 5 bases and at J to 2 bases, leaving 2 bases not matched to a gene. The CDR3 is 13 residues long. The CDR3 is CASSLQGNYGYTF. CDR3 sequence (DNA): TGTGCCAGCAGTCTACAGGGGAACTATGGCTACACCTTC.

The J gene is TRBJ1-3, the V gene TRBV27, with D perhaps matching TRBD1 (5 bases). V lost 6 bases, J lost 0 bases, and 12 bases lay in between. CDR3 length: 15 residues. The germline V gene encodes CDR1 MNHEY and CDR2 SMNVEV (reference sequence). CDR3: CASRTAGPSGNTIYF. The CDR3 nucleotides read TGTGCCAGCAGAACCGCGGGACCCTCTGGAAACACCATATATTTT.

This clone appeared a single time. The genes are TRBV30 and TRBJ1-5; the D is unclear. This CDR3 is built from 14 residues. V lost 4 bases, J lost 1 base, and 11 bases lay in between. The germline V gene encodes CDR1 GTSNPN and CDR2 SVGIG (reference sequence). The CDR3 spells CAWTLGLSNQPQHF. The CDR3 DNA sequence: TGTGCCTGGACCCTCGGTCTGAGCAATCAGCCCCAGCATTTT.

The chain recombines TRBV7-6 with TRBJ2-2; 13 bases match TRBD2. V was pared by 6 bases and J by 7 bases, with 5 bases of the junction left unmatched. Germline lookup yields CDR1 SGHVS and CDR2 FNYEAQ. CDR3 length: 15 amino acids. CDR3 amino acids: CASSLWTSGGGELFF. Written as DNA, the CDR3 is TGTGCCAGCAGTCTCTGGACTAGCGGGGGCGGGGAGCTGTTTTTT.

The chain combines TRBV4-2 with TRBJ2-1, with a weak D call TRBD2 (6 bases). The CDR3 consists of 18 residues. In germline, CDR1 is LGHNA, CDR2 YNFKEQ. V lost 0 bases, J lost 0 bases, and 15 bases lay in between. CDR3: CASSQEGSGYISYNEQFF. In DNA, the CDR3 is TGTGCCAGCAGCCAAGAGGGGAGCGGGTACATCTCCTACAATGAGCAGTTCTTC.

The chain has TRBV28 and TRBJ2-1; 11 nucleotides match TRBD2. The CDR3 spans 15 residues. V was clipped by 5 bases and J by 10 bases; unmatched bases: 10. CDR1 is MDHEN and CDR2 is SYDVKM in the germline V gene. CDR3 region: CASSGTSGLLKEQFF. In DNA, the CDR3 is TGTGCCAGCAGTGGGACTAGCGGCTTATTAAAGGAGCAGTTCTTC. Filled out from reference TRBV28 and TRBJ2-1, the complete variable domain reads DVKVTQSSRYLVKRTGEKVFLECVQDMDHENMFWYRQDPGLGLRLIYFSYDVKMKEKGDIPEGYSVSREKKERFSLILESASTNQTSMYLCASSGTSGLLKEQFFGPGTRLTVL.

The rearrangement links TRBV27 to TRBJ1-1, with D possibly TRBD1 on 5 matching bases. CDR1 is MNHEY and CDR2 is SMNVEV in the germline V gene (reference sequence). The CDR3 consists of 19 residues. V lost 6 bases and J lost 3, with 29 bases in between. The CDR3 region has the DNA TGTGCCAGCAGCCCGAGACCTGCCCTCTATGTTTGGGGGGACACTGAAGCTTTCTTT. Translating gives CASSPRPALYVWGDTEAFF.

J is TRBJ2-7 and V is TRBV9; D not certain. The V gene's germline CDR1 is SGDLS and CDR2 YYNGEE. The CDR3 has 15 amino acids. V was cut by 0 bases and J by 0 bases, with 10 bases left in between. CDR3 nucleotides: TGTGCCAGCAGCGTAGGTGGTAGTCTCTCCTACGAGCAGTACTTC. Its protein product is CASSVGGSLSYEQYF. Complete variable domain (other parts from reference TRBV9 and TRBJ2-7): DSGVTQTPKHLITATGQRVTLRCSPRSGDLSVYWYQQSLDQGLQFLIQYYNGEERAKGNILERFSAQQFPDLHSELNLSSLELGDSALYFCASSVGGSLSYEQYFGPGTRLTVT.

This clone was observed a single time. J is TRBJ2-7 and V is TRBV30; 7 bases are shared with TRBD2. The length of the CDR3 is 13 residues. The trim removed 5 bases at V and 2 bases at J, leaving 6 bases unmatched. Germline assignment: CDR1 GTSNPN and CDR2 SVGIG (reference sequence). This CDR3 reads CAWLAGGTYEQYF. CDR3 sequence (DNA): TGTGCCTGGTTAGCGGGTGGTACCTACGAGCAGTACTTC.

This chain connects TRBV18 to TRBJ1-2; 7 nucleotides align to TRBD1. This CDR3 is built from 14 residues. V lost 2 bases to trimming and J lost 8 bases; unmatched junction nucleotides: 8. CDR1 is KGHSH and CDR2 is LQKENI in the germline V gene. The CDR3 here is CASSPETGSYGYTF. The CDR3 DNA reads as TGTGCCAGCTCACCAGAGACAGGGTCCTACGGCTACACCTTC.

This rearrangement joins TRBV10-3 to TRBJ2-7, with 9 bases identical to TRBD1. The CDR3 is 14 residues long. V lost 10 bases, J lost 3 bases, and 10 bases stayed unmatched. Germline loops: CDR1 ENHRY, CDR2 SYGVKD. As DNA, the CDR3 is TGTGCCAGCACAGGGGGCAGGACCGACTACGAGCAGTACTTC. It codes for CASTGGRTDYEQYF.

This clone occurred once. The V gene is TRBV24-1, the J gene TRBJ2-5; maybe TRBD1 (7 bases). CDR3 length: 15 residues. Germline-derived CDR1 and CDR2 are KGHDR and SFDVKD. V was shortened by 4 bases and J by 0 bases, with 11 bases between the two germline ends. The CDR3 sequence: CATSDGGQYQETQYF. For the CDR3, the DNA is TGTGCCACCAGTGACGGGGGACAGTACCAAGAGACCCAGTACTTC.

This chain links TRBV14 with TRBJ2-5, with TRBD2 as a possible D gene (5 bases). V dropped 6 bases and J dropped 1 base, with 12 bases sitting between them. The CDR3 extends over 14 amino acids. The germline CDR1 and CDR2 sequences are SGHDN and FVKESK. As DNA, the CDR3 is TGTGCCAGCAGTCGAGGGTGGTTCCAAGAGACCCAGTACTTC. Translated: CASSRGWFQETQYF. Supplemented by reference TRBV14 and TRBJ2-5, the full variable domain reads EAGVTQFPSHSVIEKGQTVTLRCDPISGHDNLYWYRRVMGKEIKFLLHFVKESKQDESGMPNNRFLAERTGGTYSTLKVQPAELEDSGVYFCASSRGWFQETQYFGPGTRLLVL.

J is TRBJ2-1 and V is TRBV19; D may be TRBD2 (6 bases). This CDR3 region has 14 residues. V was clipped by 6 bases and J by 4 bases, with 13 bases between them. CDR1 is LNHDA and CDR2 is SQIVND in the germline V gene (reference sequence). In nucleotides, the CDR3 is TGTGCCAGTAGCCTCCGGGGGTCGTACAATGAGCAGTTCTTC. Its translation is CASSLRGSYNEQFF.

The V call is TRBV24-1, the J call TRBJ1-5; D is ambiguous. CDR1 is KGHDR and CDR2 is SFDVKD in the germline V gene. The CDR3 spans 15 residues. Trimming removed 4 bases at V and 0 bases at J, with 9 bases between. Here the CDR3 reads CATSDSQFSNQPQHF. The CDR3 coding sequence is TGTGCCACCAGTGACTCGCAGTTTAGCAATCAGCCCCAGCATTTT.

The chain is built from TRBV19 and TRBJ1-4; weak D call: TRBD1 (6 bases). V lost 6 bases, J lost 8 bases, and 16 bases lay in between. Germline V lookup: CDR1 LNHDA, CDR2 SQIVND (reference sequence). There are 14 residues in the CDR3. DNA of the CDR3: TGTGCCAGTAGGACGGGGACAACCGGGGAAAAACTGTTTTTT. It is translated as CASRTGTTGEKLFF.

This clone was recorded once. This sequence joins TRBV7-6 and TRBJ2-7; D is perhaps TRBD2 (5 bases). V lost 3 bases, J lost 0 bases, and 9 bases lay in between. Per germline, CDR1 SGHVS and CDR2 FNYEAQ. This CDR3 is built from 14 residues. In nucleotides, the CDR3 is TGTGCCAGCAGCTTCGGACTCGCCTCCTACGAGCAGTACTTC. It encodes CASSFGLASYEQYF.

The gene calls are TRBV7-2 and TRBJ1-3; D gene unclear. CDR1 is SGHTA and CDR2 is FQGNSA in the germline V gene. The CDR3 length is 14 residues. V dropped 5 bases and J dropped 4 bases, with 12 bases sitting between them. In DNA, the CDR3 is TGTGCCAGCAGCCCACAGCTGTCCGGAAACACCATATATTTT. Protein sequence: CASSPQLSGNTIYF.

The chain joins TRBV5-1 to TRBJ1-2; D is ambiguous. Germline CDR1 and CDR2: SGHRS and YFSETQ. V was trimmed by 0 bases and J by 4 bases, leaving 7 bases between them. This CDR3 has 13 residues. This CDR3 reads CASSLDLIYGYTF. The CDR3 DNA sequence: TGCGCCAGCAGCTTGGATTTAATCTATGGCTACACCTTC.

The chain links TRBV28 to TRBJ1-2; no clear D gene. V was cut by 3 bases and J by 6 bases, with 11 bases left in between. This CDR3 is 13 amino acids long. In germline, CDR1 is MDHEN, CDR2 SYDVKM. The chain's CDR3 is CASSLEVPHGYTF. DNA of the CDR3: TGTGCCAGCAGTTTGGAGGTTCCGCATGGCTACACCTTC.

The chain uses TRBV27 and TRBJ2-3; weak D call: TRBD2 (6 bases). This CDR3 has 13 residues. V lost 5 bases and J lost 1, with 7 bases in between. Germline V gives CDR1 MNHEY, CDR2 SMNVEV (reference sequence). CDR3 bases: TGTGCCAGCAGTCCGGGGGGCACAGATACGCAGTATTTT. This codes for CASSPGGTDTQYF.

This chain joins TRBV28 and TRBJ2-7; TRBD1 aligns across 7 bases. V shed 6 bases, J shed 5 bases, and the junction held 4 bases outside the gene matches. CDR1 is MDHEN, CDR2 SYDVKM, per germline. The length of the CDR3 is 12 residues. The CDR3: CASRETGNEQYF. The CDR3, as DNA: TGTGCCAGCAGGGAGACAGGGAACGAGCAGTACTTC.